One and the same sample provided the 27 T cell receptor beta chains below, sequenced in a study of cytomegalovirus exposure and HLA in healthy donors. A multiplex PCR was run with 60 Vbeta primers and 13 Jbeta primers. Using immunoSEQ multiplex PCR, the repertoire was profiled, and TCRdb retains in-frame clones only, with some absent. The sample lists roughly 99,000 clones, 81% occurring once. The sequencing input was PBMCs. These receptor sequences come from a man aged 30 to 39 in good health and CMV-seronegative.

This sequence joins TRBV10-3 and TRBJ1-1, with D unresolved. Germline CDR1 is ENHRY and CDR2 is SYGVKD. There are 13 residues in the CDR3. V gave up 6 bases and J gave up 1 base, with 9 bases separating them. DNA of the CDR3: TGTGCCATCAGCCCAACAGAGAACACTGAAGCTTTCTTT. It translates to CAISPTENTEAFF.

This clone came up a few times. V and J are TRBV4-2 and TRBJ2-7; TRBD1 matches 10 bases. This CDR3 has 15 residues. The ends lost 4 bases at V and 5 bases at J; junction bases unmatched: 8. In germline, CDR1 is LGHNA, CDR2 YNFKEQ. As DNA, the CDR3 is TGTGCCAGCAGCCGCCTTGGGACAGGGGCCGACGAGCAGTACTTC. Translating gives CASSRLGTGADEQYF.

The chain joins TRBV11-2 to TRBJ1-5, with D unresolved. Trimming left V 5 bases short and J 8 bases short, with 13 bases between. The CDR3 is 13 amino acids. The germline CDR1 and CDR2 sequences are SGHAT and FQNNGV. The CDR3: CASSVTLVEPQHF. The CDR3 nucleotides are TGTGCCAGCAGCGTGACTTTGGTAGAGCCCCAGCATTTT.

The rearrangement joins TRBV5-1 to TRBJ2-3, with a possible D match to TRBD2 (6 bases). CDR1 is SGHRS and CDR2 is YFSETQ in the germline V gene. This CDR3 has 16 residues. Trimming cost V 2 bases and J 1 base, with 14 bases left between them. This chain's CDR3 is CASSFSGTGGTDTQYF. The CDR3 region has the DNA TGCGCCAGCAGCTTTTCCGGGACGGGGGGCACAGATACGCAGTATTTT.

This chain joins TRBV19 and TRBJ1-4; TRBD1 might be the D (6 bases). The V and J ends lost 10 bases and 5 bases respectively, with 17 bases between them. The CDR3 has 14 amino acids. Germline V gene data show CDR1 as LNHDA and CDR2 as SQIVND (reference sequence). This CDR3 is CATTSTGWNEKLFF. In DNA form, the CDR3 reads TGTGCCACTACCTCGACAGGATGGAATGAAAAACTGTTTTTT.

The genes are TRBV6-5 and TRBJ2-7; tentative D call: TRBD1 (6 bases). V was trimmed by 6 bases and J by 9 bases, leaving 15 bases between them. There are 12 residues in the CDR3. Germline values: CDR1 MNHEY, CDR2 SVGAGI. The CDR3: CASRSPGAGQYF. The CDR3 DNA sequence: TGTGCCAGCAGATCACCAGGGGCCGGGCAGTACTTC.

The chain combines TRBV5-4 with TRBJ1-1; D call uncertain. V lost 2 bases, J lost 1 base, and 15 bases lay in between. Germline CDR1 and CDR2: SGHNT and YYREEE (reference sequence). The CDR3 spans 16 residues. CDR3 sequence reads: CASSLDLPGTNTEAFF. The DNA for the CDR3 is TGTGCCAGCAGCTTAGATCTGCCGGGAACGAACACTGAAGCTTTCTTT.

V and J are TRBV9 and TRBJ2-7, with D possibly called TRBD1 or TRBD2 (10 bases each). Looked up from germline, CDR1 is SGDLS and CDR2 is YYNGEE. V was shortened by 1 base and J by 0 bases, with 32 bases between the two germline ends. The CDR3 contains 22 residues. The CDR3 region is CASSVSDRGLGLAGALSYEQYF. For the CDR3, the DNA is TGTGCCAGCAGCGTATCTGACAGGGGGCTAGGGCTAGCGGGAGCCCTCTCCTACGAGCAGTACTTC.

J is TRBJ1-1 and V is TRBV6-1; TRBD1 matches at 9 bases. From germline, CDR1 is MNHNS and CDR2 SASEGT. CDR3 size: 13 residues. V lost 4 bases to trimming and J lost 7 bases; unmatched junction nucleotides: 4. CDR3 sequence: CASSGQGGFEAFF. CDR3 coding DNA: TGTGCCAGCAGTGGACAGGGGGGATTTGAAGCTTTCTTT.

In this sample, this clone turned up once. The DNA for the CDR3 is TGTGCCAGCAGCTTAGAGGGGAGACTAGCAGATAAAGAGACCCAGTACTTC. It encodes CASSLEGRLADKETQYF. This sequence joins TRBV7-2 and TRBJ2-5, with 7 bases lining up with TRBD2. J gave up 3 bases and V 1 base, and 11 bases lay outside the gene matches. The CDR3 is 17 amino acids. Per the germline V gene, CDR1 is SGHTA and CDR2 is FQGNSA.

This clone has just a few counts. The rearrangement links TRBV6-1 to TRBJ1-3; no firm D call. Trimming pared 7 bases from V and 6 bases from J, leaving 19 bases between. In germline, CDR1 is MNHNS, CDR2 SASEGT. The CDR3 extends over 15 amino acids. The CDR3 nucleotides read TGTGCCAGCAACCTTCCCCCGGGTCGTGCAAACACCATATATTTT. Encoded protein: CASNLPPGRANTIYF.

The rearrangement joins TRBV29-1 to TRBJ1-2; D unresolved. The CDR3 loop spans 12 amino acids. Germline V gene sequence: CDR1 SQVTM, CDR2 ANQGSEA. V lost 3 bases to trimming and J lost 3 bases, with 8 bases between them. CDR3: CSVEATDYGYTF. The DNA of the CDR3 is TGCAGCGTTGAGGCTACAGACTATGGCTACACCTTC.

The V and J genes are TRBV7-9 and TRBJ2-3, with 9 bases identical to TRBD1. CDR1 and CDR2 (germline): SEHNR, FQNEAQ (reference sequence). The CDR3 has 14 residues. V was clipped by 1 base and J by 6 bases; unmatched bases: 2. Written as DNA, the CDR3 is TGTGCCAGCAGCTTAGTACAGGGGGCTGATACGCAGTATTTT. Translating it yields CASSLVQGADTQYF.

The chain employs TRBV6-5 and TRBJ1-1; no clear D gene. The CDR3 is 15 amino acids. Germline assignment: CDR1 MNHEY and CDR2 SVGAGI. Deletions cut 0 bases from V and 3 bases from J, with 11 bases between. The CDR3, as DNA: TGTGCCAGCAGTTACTCGAGTAGATTATACACTGAAGCTTTCTTT. Encoded protein: CASSYSSRLYTEAFF.

The V gene is TRBV4-2, the J gene TRBJ2-7, with 7 bases matching TRBD2. Germline V gene lookup returns CDR1 LGHNA and CDR2 YNFKEQ. This CDR3 contains 16 residues. V lost 0 bases to trimming and J lost 0 bases; unmatched junction nucleotides: 5. The CDR3 loop reads CASSQDAGRVSYEQYF. In DNA, the CDR3 is TGTGCCAGCAGCCAAGATGCGGGGAGGGTCTCCTACGAGCAGTACTTC.

The genes are TRBV30 and TRBJ2-1; 13 nucleotides align to TRBD2. V shed 4 bases, J shed 10 bases, and the junction held 7 bases outside the gene matches. CDR1 and CDR2 from the germline V gene are GTSNPN and SVGIG (reference sequence). The CDR3 is 14 residues long. This chain's CDR3 is CAWIRALAGGEQFF. The CDR3 coding sequence is TGTGCCTGGATCCGGGCACTAGCGGGGGGGGAGCAGTTCTTC. Supplemented by reference TRBV30 and TRBJ2-1, the full variable domain reads SQTIHQWPATLVQPVGSPLSLECTVEGTSNPNLYWYRQAAGRGLQLLFYSVGIGQISSEVPQNLSASRPQDRQFILSSKKLLLSDSGFYLCAWIRALAGGEQFFGPGTRLTVL.

In DNA form, the CDR3 reads TGTGCCAGCAGCAAAGTTGACGGAGGCCGCTCCTACGAGCAGTACTTC. Protein product: CASSKVDGGRSYEQYF. This chain joins TRBV21-1 and TRBJ2-7; the table's D gene call, TRBD2, was not cross checked with the DNA. TRBV21-1 is marked as a pseudogene. The CDR3 loop spans 16 amino acids.

The chain combines TRBV21-1 with TRBJ2-7; the table calls TRBD1, which could not be checked here. TRBV21-1 is marked as a pseudogene. The CDR3 extends over 13 amino acids. CDR3 sequence: CASSSRGGVEQYF. The CDR3 nucleotides read TGTGCCAGCTCCTCAAGAGGGGGCGTCGAGCAGTACTTC.

The chain is built from TRBV9 and TRBJ1-1; perhaps TRBD1 as D (5 bases). V dropped 4 bases and J dropped 5 bases, with 12 bases sitting between them. The CDR3 is 13 amino acids. Germline V gene data show CDR1 as SGDLS and CDR2 as YYNGEE. The CDR3 coding sequence is TGTGCCAGCAGCACCCCACAGGAGACTGAAGCTTTCTTT. Translated: CASSTPQETEAFF.

The chain joins TRBV6-5 to TRBJ2-5; D gene unclear. The CDR3 spans 13 residues. Trimming pared 6 bases from V and 5 bases from J, leaving 13 bases between. The germline V gene encodes CDR1 MNHEY and CDR2 SVGAGI. In DNA form, the CDR3 reads TGTGCCAGCAGCCCTGTGAGGCCGGAGACCCAGTACTTC. Amino acids: CASSPVRPETQYF.

This chain uses TRBV27 with TRBJ2-7; 7 nucleotides line up with TRBD1. V was clipped by 7 bases and J by 1 base; unmatched bases: 10. Per the germline V gene, CDR1 is MNHEY and CDR2 is SMNVEV (reference sequence). CDR3 length: 15 amino acids. The CDR3 nucleotides are TGTGCCAGCAAAGCTGGACAGGCTACTTCCTACGAGCAGTACTTC. Translating it yields CASKAGQATSYEQYF.

This rearrangement joins TRBV7-9 to TRBJ2-7; TRBD1 matches 9 bases. The CDR3 has 17 amino acids. Trimming at V came to 3 bases and at J to 3 bases, leaving 12 bases not matched to a gene. The germline V gene has CDR1 SEHNR and CDR2 FQNEAQ (reference sequence). As DNA, the CDR3 is TGTGCCAGCAGCTTGCCCCGTGGACAGGGGATTAGCTACGAGCAGTACTTC. Residues: CASSLPRGQGISYEQYF.

The gene calls are TRBV6-5 and TRBJ2-7; 8 nucleotides align to TRBD1. Trimming cost V 4 bases and J 2 bases; bases outside gene matches: 7. This CDR3 is built from 15 residues. Germline V gene data show CDR1 as MNHEY and CDR2 as SVGAGI. The CDR3 coding sequence is TGTGCCAGCAGTTGGGACAGGTCCTCCCCCTACGAGCAGTACTTC. Its protein product is CASSWDRSSPYEQYF.

The V and J genes are TRBV28 and TRBJ2-7; 8 bases map to TRBD1. This CDR3 has 14 residues. V shed 7 bases, J shed 0 bases, and the junction held 5 bases outside the gene matches. From germline, CDR1 is MDHEN and CDR2 SYDVKM. The CDR3 sequence is CASTVGQVSYEQYF. In DNA form, the CDR3 reads TGTGCCAGCACTGTGGGACAGGTCTCCTACGAGCAGTACTTC.

The chain recombines TRBV6-6 with TRBJ2-1; 7 bases are a match to TRBD2. V shed 7 bases and J 4 bases; nucleotides not matched to a gene: 13. This CDR3 has 16 residues. Germline-derived CDR1 and CDR2 are MNHNY and SVGAGI (reference sequence). The CDR3 loop is CASIADNSGIYNEQFF. The CDR3 DNA is TGTGCCAGCATCGCCGACAACAGCGGGATTTACAATGAGCAGTTCTTC.

The genes are TRBV6-1 and TRBJ1-5; D gene unclear. Germline V gene sequence: CDR1 MNHNS, CDR2 SASEGT. The germline V and J ends were trimmed by 11 bases and 3 bases, with 14 bases remaining between them. The CDR3 runs to 13 residues. The CDR3 spells CAWSSWPNQPQHF. Written as DNA, the CDR3 is TGTGCCTGGTCCTCCTGGCCCAATCAGCCCCAGCATTTT.

The CDR3 sequence is CASSEGRQANYGYTF. The CDR3 nucleotides are TGTGCCAGCAGCGAAGGGAGGCAAGCTAACTATGGCTACACCTTC. The chain joins TRBV7-8 to TRBJ1-2; D unresolved. Germline V gene data show CDR1 as SGHVS and CDR2 as FQNEAQ. This CDR3 region has 15 residues. V was cut by 5 bases and J by 0 bases, with 13 bases left in between.